One sample yielded the 12 T cell receptor beta chains listed below, sequenced in a study of OX40 agonist ivuxolimab in advanced cancers. Sequenced by immunoSEQ multiplex PCR; TCRdb stores in-frame clones only, minus some. In the table there are 60,000 or so clones, over 80% of which are singletons. This sample comprised CD4+ or CD8+ T cells sorted from blood, obtained in a trial of the OX40 agonist ivuxolimab. The receptors stem from an adult with an advanced solid tumor such as melanoma, head and neck, liver or kidney cancer.

The chain uses TRBV9 and TRBJ2-2; a possible D gene is TRBD2 (6 bases). The germline V gene has CDR1 SGDLS and CDR2 YYNGEE. This CDR3 has 17 amino acids. V was pared by 0 bases and J by 0 bases, with 12 bases between. The CDR3 here is CASSVVPLATNTGELFF. CDR3 nucleotide sequence: TGTGCCAGCAGCGTAGTCCCCCTAGCGACGAACACCGGGGAGCTGTTTTTT.

V and J are TRBV5-1 and TRBJ1-1, with D perhaps matching TRBD1 (6 bases). The CDR3 sequence is 17 residues long. V was pared by 0 bases and J by 2 bases, with 17 bases between. From germline, CDR1 is SGHRS and CDR2 YFSETQ. The CDR3 reads CASSLAGQRTFNTEAFF. The CDR3 nucleotides are TGCGCCAGCAGCTTGGCTGGACAGAGAACCTTCAACACTGAAGCTTTCTTT.

The CDR3 loop is CASSYLGQETQYF. The CDR3 coding sequence is TGTGCCAGCAGTTACCTGGGGCAAGAGACCCAGTACTTC. The chain links TRBV6-6 to TRBJ2-5; D is ambiguous. V was cut by 2 bases and J by 2 bases, with 6 bases left in between. Germline-derived CDR1 and CDR2 are MNHNY and SVGAGI (reference sequence). This CDR3 has 13 residues.

The chain couples TRBV2 to TRBJ2-7; TRBD2 agrees at 10 bases. This CDR3 contains 14 residues. The V and J ends lost 5 bases and 3 bases, in that order; junction bases with no gene match: 4. CDR1 is SNHLY, CDR2 FYNNEI, per germline. The CDR3 bases are TGTGCCAGCAGTTGGACTAGCGGAAACTACGAGCAGTACTTC. This translates into CASSWTSGNYEQYF.

The chain combines TRBV6-1 with TRBJ2-7; D unclear. CDR1 and CDR2 from the germline V gene are MNHNS and SASEGT. The CDR3 covers 10 residues. Trimming removed 10 bases from V and 7 bases from J, with 11 bases in between. In DNA form, the CDR3 reads TGTGCCACCCAGAGAACTGAGCAGTACTTC. It yields the protein CATQRTEQYF.

CDR3 sequence (DNA): TGTGCCAGCTCACCACCCGTAGCGGGCGGGGAGCAGTACTTC. Translation: CASSPPVAGGEQYF. V gene TRBV18 combines with J gene TRBJ2-7, with TRBD2 matching 7 bases. V dropped 0 bases and J dropped 7; count of bases not matched to a gene: 6. Germline V CDR1 and CDR2: KGHSH, LQKENI. The CDR3 consists of 14 residues.

The CDR3 DNA is TGCGCCAGCAGCCCCTCCCCGGACAGGTTGAATGAAAAACTGTTTTTT. Its translation is CASSPSPDRLNEKLFF. The chain links TRBV5-1 to TRBJ1-4; 7 nucleotides align to TRBD1. CDR1 is SGHRS, CDR2 YFSETQ, per germline. J lost 5 bases, V lost 4 bases, and 11 bases had no gene match. The CDR3 sequence is 16 residues long.

V usage is TRBV7-2 and J usage is TRBJ2-7; 8 bases map to TRBD2. The CDR3 covers 16 residues. Germline V gene sequence: CDR1 SGHTA, CDR2 FQGNSA. Germline trimming cut 2 bases from V and 0 bases from J; bases unmatched to any gene: 6. CDR3 sequence: CASSLNPSGHSYEQYF. CDR3 nucleotides: TGTGCCAGCAGCTTAAATCCTAGCGGGCACTCCTACGAGCAGTACTTC.

There are a few counts of this clone. The rearrangement uses TRBV19 and TRBJ2-5; TRBD2 aligns across 9 bases. CDR3 size: 14 residues. The V and J ends lost 7 bases and 4 bases, in that order; junction bases with no gene match: 7. Looked up from germline, CDR1 is LNHDA and CDR2 is SQIVND (reference sequence). The CDR3 spells CASKPAGGPETQYF. In DNA, the CDR3 is TGTGCCAGTAAACCAGCGGGGGGCCCAGAGACCCAGTACTTC.

The chain combines TRBV28 with TRBJ2-5; a possible D gene is TRBD1 (5 bases). V was clipped by 2 bases and J by 7 bases, with 14 bases between them. Germline CDR1 is MDHEN and CDR2 is SYDVKM. The CDR3 extends over 14 amino acids. In DNA form, the CDR3 reads TGTGCCAGCAGTTTACGTGGTCCCCAGGGGACCCAGTACTTC. Its translation: CASSLRGPQGTQYF.

This chain links TRBV6-6 with TRBJ2-5; 8 bases align to TRBD1. The CDR3 contains 14 residues. Germline V gene lookup returns CDR1 MNHNY and CDR2 SVGAGI (reference sequence). Unmatched junction bases numbered 5, after V lost 4 bases and J lost 4 bases. Here the CDR3 reads CASSFRGQGETQYF. The CDR3 DNA sequence: TGTGCCAGCAGTTTCAGGGGGCAGGGAGAGACCCAGTACTTC.

CDR3 in DNA: TGTGCCAGTAGTATAGATCTAAGCGGAAACATGAACACTGAAGCTTTCTTT. This translates into CASSIDLSGNMNTEAFF. This chain joins TRBV19 and TRBJ1-1; D remains ambiguous. Trimming shortened V by 0 bases and J by 0 bases, and 14 bases separated the two germline ends. The CDR3 contains 17 residues. The germline CDR1 and CDR2 sequences are LNHDA and SQIVND (reference sequence).